These T cell receptor beta chains were read from a single sample in a study of blood T cell repertoires in COVID-19. Here immunoSEQ multiplex PCR was the method, and the copy in TCRdb shows in-frame clones only, minus some. The data contain about 110,000 clones, about 83% of them singletons. Sequencing was carried out using peripheral blood. These receptors were obtained from a woman aged 70 to 79 with acute or convalescent COVID-19. Both conserved end residues are part of each CDR3. The D gene is left open where the match is weak. Clone sizes are given selectively: once, few, many, or a class where the clone is expanded.

>TRBD2|NA|TRBJ2-7|TRBV3-1/TRBV3-2
TGTGCCAGCAGCCGTTGGACTAGCGGGTACGAGCAGTACTTC
CASSRWTSGYEQYF
>NA|NA|TRBJ1-6|TRBV9
TGTGCCAGCAGTATAGGACAGAATAATTCACCCCTCCACTTT
CASSIGQNNSPLHF
>TRBD1|once|TRBJ2-2|TRBV15
TGTGCCACCAGCAGTGGACAGGGAGTGCCGGACACCGGGGAGCTGTTTTTT
CATSSGQGVPDTGELFF
>TRBD2|NA|TRBJ2-6|TRBV10-3
TGTGCCATCAGTCCCGGGACTAGCGGGACTGGGGCCAACGTCCTGACTTTC
CAISPGTSGTGANVLTF
>NA|few|TRBJ2-6|TRBV6-2/TRBV6-3
TGTGCCAGCAGCCTCCAGGCTGGGGCCAACGTCCTGACTTTC
CASSLQAGANVLTF
>TRBD1|few|TRBJ2-5|TRBV6-5
TGTGCCAGCAGTTACTCGGGACAGGGAGAGACCCAGTACTTC
CASSYSGQGETQYF
>TRBD2|once|TRBJ2-7|TRBV5-6
TGTGCCAGCAGCTTCGGGACTAGCGGTTCCTACGAGCAGTACTTC
CASSFGTSGSYEQYF
>TRBD2|few|TRBJ2-2|TRBV18
TGTGCCAGCTCACCACCGCGGGGGAGCACCGGGGAGCTGTTTTTT
CASSPPRGSTGELFF
>TRBD1|NA|TRBJ1-4|TRBV5-1
TGCGCCAGCAGCTGGACAGGATTCCGGGAAAAACTGTTTTTT
CASSWTGFREKLFF
>TRBD1|NA|TRBJ2-1|TRBV7-2
TGTGCCAGCAGCTACGGGACAGGAAGAGGCAATGAGCAGTTCTTC
CASSYGTGRGNEQFF
>NA|once|TRBJ1-5|TRBV7-9
TGTGCCAGCAGCTTAGCTGATGGGGGGGTCAATCAGCCCCAGCATTTT
CASSLADGGVNQPQHF
>TRBD2|NA|TRBJ2-7|TRBV30
TGTGCCTGGAGTTCGGGACTAGCCGCCTACGAGCAGTACTTC
CAWSSGLAAYEQYF
>TRBD2|NA|TRBJ2-3|TRBV7-3
TGTGCCAGCAGCTCGAACCCGACTAGCGGGGTAGATACGCAGTATTTT
CASSSNPTSGVDTQYF
>TRBD1|NA|TRBJ2-2|TRBV14
TGTGCCAGCAGTCCGACAGGGGTGGTGGGCACCGGGGAGCTGTTTTTT
CASSPTGVVGTGELFF
>NA|few|TRBJ1-5|TRBV19
TGTGCCAGTAAGGGGGAGATCAATCAGCCCCAGCATTTT
CASKGEINQPQHF
>NA|NA|TRBJ1-1|TRBV6-2/TRBV6-3
TGTGCCAGCAGCAATCGAGGCATTGAAGCTTTCTTT
CASSNRGIEAFF
>TRBD1|few|TRBJ1-2|TRBV5-4
TGTGCCAGCAGATCAGGGGGGAGCTATGGCTACACCTTC
CASRSGGSYGYTF
>NA|NA|TRBJ1-4|TRBV6-1
TGTGCCAGCAGTGATCGGGGGGGAGAAAAACTGTTTTTT
CASSDRGGEKLFF
>NA|few|TRBJ1-6|TRBV14
TGTGCCAGCAGCCACGGACAGCGTCTTTCACCCCTCCACTTT
CASSHGQRLSPLHF
>TRBD2|once|TRBJ2-7|TRBV6-5
TGTGCCAGCAGTTACAGGTCTAGCGGGCCCTACGAGCAGTACTTC
CASSYRSSGPYEQYF
>TRBD1|NA|TRBJ2-1|TRBV7-9
TGTGCCAGCAGCTTAGCGCAGGGACAGGGAAGACACAATGAGCAGTTCTTC
CASSLAQGQGRHNEQFF
>NA|NA|TRBJ2-5|TRBV2
TGTGCCAGCACACCAGCCAGGGTCGGTTATAGGACGGAGACCCAGTACTTC
CASTPARVGYRTETQYF
>TRBD1|NA|TRBJ2-3|TRBV6-1
TGTGCCAGCAGTGAGGACAGGGGGCTACGCACAGATACGCAGTATTTT
CASSEDRGLRTDTQYF
>TRBD1|NA|TRBJ1-5|TRBV28
TGTGCCAGCAGTTTATCCGCCCTGAATCAGGGGGATTGGGATCAGCCCCAGCATTTT
CASSLSALNQGDWDQPQHF
>NA|NA|TRBJ1-4|TRBV21-1
TGTGCCAGCAGCAAAGGGGGGGCAACTAATGAAAAACTGTTTTTT
CASSKGGATNEKLFF
>TRBD1|NA|TRBJ2-4|TRBV5-1
TGCGCCAGCAGCTTTGGACAGGGCAGGGACATTCAGTACTTC
CASSFGQGRDIQYF
>NA|NA|TRBJ2-3|TRBV5-5
TGTGCCAGCAGCCCCACTAGCACAGATACGCAGTATTTT
CASSPTSTDTQYF
>NA|NA|TRBJ1-6|TRBV30
TGTGCCTCAAGCCCGGGGAGCTCCTATAATTCACCCCTCCACTTT
CASSPGSSYNSPLHF
>NA|few|TRBJ1-2|TRBV28
TGTGCCAGCAGCCATCTCACAGGGTTTGGCTACACCTTC
CASSHLTGFGYTF
>TRBD1|NA|TRBJ1-1|TRBV12-3/TRBV12-4
TGTGCCAGCAAAACAGGGGGCGAAACTGAAGCTTTCTTT
CASKTGGETEAFF
>NA|once|TRBJ1-2|TRBV29-1
TGCAGCGTCCAAAGGGGTACTAACTATGGCTACACCTTC
CSVQRGTNYGYTF
>NA|NA|TRBJ2-1|TRBV28
TGTGCCAGCAGTTCCTTGATCGGGATGGGGATTAATAAGCAGTTCTTC
CASSSLIGMGINKQFF
>TRBD1|NA|TRBJ1-2|TRBV28
TGTGCCAGCAGTTCCTCGGACAGGGGATTTTATGGCTACACCTTC
CASSSSDRGFYGYTF
>TRBD1|NA|TRBJ2-1|TRBV19
TGTGCCAGTAGTATAGTCCCTCCGGACAGGGACTCCTACAATGAGCAGTTCTTC
CASSIVPPDRDSYNEQFF
>NA|NA|TRBJ1-1|TRBV6-4
TGTGCCAGCAGTGACGTTCCGGGACTCCGGAACACTGAAGCTTTCTTT
CASSDVPGLRNTEAFF
>NA|NA|TRBJ1-3|TRBV10-3
TGTGCCTCACGTGGGGGAGGGTTCTCTGGAAACACCATATATTTT
CASRGGGFSGNTIYF
>NA|NA|TRBJ2-2|TRBV19
TGTGCCAGTAGTACAGGGTTGGTCCCCGGGGAGCTGTTTTTT
CASSTGLVPGELFF
>NA|NA|TRBJ1-2|TRBV25-1
TGTGCCAGCAGTGTTTACAGGGACTATGGCTACACCTTC
CASSVYRDYGYTF
>TRBD1|NA|TRBJ1-2|TRBV28
TGTGCCAGCAGTTTCAGGGGGCTTCGAGGCTACACCTTC
CASSFRGLRGYTF
>NA|NA|TRBJ1-2|TRBV19
TGTGCCAGTAGTAGGCGGGAAGATGGCTACACCTTC
CASSRREDGYTF
>NA|NA|TRBJ1-6|TRBV5-6
TGTGCCAGCAGCTATGGCCGCTCACCCCTCCACTTT
CASSYGRSPLHF
>NA|NA|TRBJ2-3|TRBV7-2
TGTGCCAGCAGCTTAAACAGGGACACAGATACGCAGTATTTT
CASSLNRDTDTQYF
>NA|NA|TRBJ1-1|TRBV10-3
TGTGCCACCTACGAGGGAAGGACTGAAGCTTTCTTT
CATYEGRTEAFF
>TRBD1|once|TRBJ1-2|TRBV5-6
TGTGCCAGCAGCGTTGGACAGGGCATTTATGGCTACACCTTC
CASSVGQGIYGYTF
>TRBD2|NA|TRBJ2-1|TRBV19
TGTGCCAGTAGTACTAGCGGGCCATCCTACAATGAGCAGTTCTTC
CASSTSGPSYNEQFF
>NA|NA|TRBJ2-5|TRBV2
TGTGCCAGCAGTCTCCGCGGGACTCGGAGGAGGACCCAGTACTTC
CASSLRGTRRRTQYF
>NA|NA|TRBJ1-2|TRBV28
TGTGCCAGCAGCTCTGGGGCTGGAGGCTACACCTTC
CASSSGAGGYTF
>NA|NA|TRBJ1-1|TRBV6-6
TGTGCCAGCAGTTACTCACAGAACACTGAAGCTTTCTTT
CASSYSQNTEAFF
>TRBD1|NA|TRBJ1-2|TRBV6-5
TGTGCCAGCACTCGGGACAGGGGCTATGGCTACACCTTC
CASTRDRGYGYTF
>TRBD1|few|TRBJ1-5|TRBV6-2/TRBV6-3
TGTGCCAGCAGTTATGGGACTCAGGGGGCCGGTCAGCCCCAGCATTTT
CASSYGTQGAGQPQHF
>NA|NA|TRBJ1-5|TRBV15
TGTGCCACCAGCAGAGTGACAGGCTGGAGCAATCAGCCCCAGCATTTT
CATSRVTGWSNQPQHF
>TRBD1|NA|TRBJ2-7|TRBV4-1
TGCGCCAGCAGCCAAGACGGGACAGGGATCGGCTACGAGCAGTACTTC
CASSQDGTGIGYEQYF
>TRBD1|NA|TRBJ1-2|TRBV6-5
TGTGCCGCCGGGAAGGGGGCAACTAACTATGGCTACACCTTC
CAAGKGATNYGYTF
>NA|NA|TRBJ2-3|TRBV5-4
TGTGCCAGCAGCTTGAGGGTGGGGGCTGGGGATACGCAGTATTTT
CASSLRVGAGDTQYF
>NA|NA|TRBJ1-2|TRBV19
TGTGCCAGTAGTATTGTTACGAATCGGGACTATGGCTACACCTTC
CASSIVTNRDYGYTF
>NA|NA|TRBJ2-7|TRBV6-5
TGTGCCAGCACCCAGGGGCCCGGACCCTACGAGCAGTACTTC
CASTQGPGPYEQYF
>NA|NA|TRBJ1-4|TRBV5-1
TGCGCCAGCAGCCCGTTCGGGGAAAAAGGCGGTGAAAAACTGTTTTTT
CASSPFGEKGGEKLFF